The 28 T cell receptor beta chains reported below all come from one sample, sequenced in a study of cytomegalovirus exposure and HLA in healthy donors (TCRdb year 2017). Library generation was performed with the immunoSEQ multiplex PCR assay. The multiplex PCR relied on a mix of 60 forward primers for TCR Vbeta segments and 13 reverse primers for TCR Jbeta segments. TCRdb carries this immuneACCESS record with in-frame sequences only. Its versions omit some clonotypes, under half of them owing to an unresolved V gene in the studies checked, with the rest unexplained. Counted in this sample were approximately 220,000 clones; 82% of them appeared once. Together, the top ten hold approximately 5.7% of the sample. The material sequenced was PBMCs. These receptors came from a man aged 40-49 years in good health and CMV-seropositive.

The chain couples TRBV29-1 to TRBJ2-7, with 10 bases identical to TRBD2. Trimming cost V 7 bases and J 2 bases; bases outside gene matches: 5. Germline values: CDR1 SQVTM, CDR2 ANQGSEA. The CDR3 runs to 13 residues. DNA of the CDR3: TGCAGCGCCCGGACTAGCGGCGCCTACGAGCAGTACTTC. This codes for CSARTSGAYEQYF.

This clone appeared once. A read error may produce the germline difference seen at one junction end. This rearrangement joins TRBV2 to TRBJ1-2; the D gene is possibly TRBD1 (5 bases). Germline CDR1 is SNHLY and CDR2 is FYNNEI. The CDR3 consists of 13 residues. This chain's CDR3 is CASREGPQGGYTF. In DNA form, the CDR3 reads TGTGCCAGCAGAGAAGGGCCTCAGGGTGGCTACACCTTC.

The CDR3 is CASSSGTSGYNEQFF. CDR3 bases: TGTGCCAGCAGTTCCGGGACTAGCGGCTACAATGAGCAGTTCTTC. The chain couples TRBV9 to TRBJ2-1, with 11 bases identical to TRBD2. The junction had 4 bases not matched to a gene; V was cut back by 5 bases and J by 3 bases. This CDR3 has 15 amino acids. The germline V gene encodes CDR1 SGDLS and CDR2 YYNGEE. Variable domain in full (rest from reference TRBV9 and TRBJ2-1): DSGVTQTPKHLITATGQRVTLRCSPRSGDLSVYWYQQSLDQGLQFLIQYYNGEERAKGNILERFSAQQFPDLHSELNLSSLELGDSALYFCASSSGTSGYNEQFFGPGTRLTVL.

This chain connects TRBV30 to TRBJ1-3, with 8 nucleotides matching TRBD1. Germline loops: CDR1 GTSNPN, CDR2 SVGIG (reference sequence). V gave up 4 bases and J gave up 4 bases; unmatched junction bases: 3. This CDR3 spans 13 amino acids. CDR3 DNA sequence: TGTGCCTGGACAGGGGGCAACGGAAACACCATATATTTT. The encoded protein is CAWTGGNGNTIYF.

This rearrangement joins TRBV6-5 to TRBJ2-1, with D possibly matching TRBD2 (5 bases). The V and J ends lost 0 bases and 7 bases respectively, with 13 bases between them. CDR1 is MNHEY, CDR2 SVGAGI, per germline. CDR3 length equals 15 residues. As DNA, the CDR3 is TGTGCCAGCAGTTACTCCCCACTAGAAGGTAATGAGCAGTTCTTC. Its translation is CASSYSPLEGNEQFF.

A single count supports this clone. V usage is TRBV7-6 and J usage is TRBJ2-7, with 8 bases aligning to TRBD1. Germline CDR1 and CDR2: SGHVS and FNYEAQ. With 4 bases clipped from V and 4 bases from J, the junction kept 6 bases outside the gene matches. This CDR3 has 14 amino acids. Here the CDR3 reads CASSSGTGPYEQYV. CDR3 nucleotide sequence: TGTGCCAGCAGCTCCGGGACAGGTCCTTACGAGCAGTACGTC.

The CDR3 loop reads CAISETNQPQHF. CDR3 sequence (DNA): TGTGCCATCAGTGAGACAAATCAGCCCCAGCATTTT. This rearrangement joins TRBV10-3 to TRBJ1-5; D is ambiguous. The V and J ends lost 2 bases and 4 bases respectively, with 3 bases between them. This CDR3 is built from 12 residues. Germline V gene data show CDR1 as ENHRY and CDR2 as SYGVKD.

V usage is TRBV6-5 and J usage is TRBJ1-1, with TRBD1 identical over 8 bases. The CDR3 runs to 16 residues. Trimming took 3 bases from V and 6 from J; bases not matched to a gene: 12. Germline loops: CDR1 MNHEY, CDR2 SVGAGI. In DNA form, the CDR3 reads TGTGCCAGCAGTTATTCGCTTGACAGGGGATTTCCTGAAGCTTTCTTT. Protein product: CASSYSLDRGFPEAFF.

The chain employs TRBV28 and TRBJ2-7; 15 positions match TRBD2. CDR1 is MDHEN and CDR2 is SYDVKM in the germline V gene. The V segment lost 6 bases and the J segment 6 bases; nucleotides outside the gene matches: 3. The length of the CDR3 is 14 residues. The DNA for the CDR3 is TGTGCCAGCAGGGAGGGACTAGCGGGAGGCGAGCAGTACGTC. It translates to CASREGLAGGEQYV.

This clone has more than one count but fewer than ten. The rearrangement joins TRBV6-4 to TRBJ2-2; the D gene is possibly TRBD1 (6 bases). This CDR3 region has 14 residues. CDR1 and CDR2 (germline): MRHNA, SNTAGT. Trimming pared 6 bases from V and 3 bases from J, leaving 11 bases between. In DNA, the CDR3 is TGTGCCAGCAGAACCGGACAGTACACCGGGGAGCTGTTTTTT. Encoded protein: CASRTGQYTGELFF.

This clone showed up just a few times. The chain links TRBV6-1 to TRBJ1-1; tentative D call: TRBD1 (5 bases). Between the trimmed V and J ends, which lost 3 bases and 6 bases, there was a span of 14 bases. The CDR3 consists of 14 residues. CDR1 and CDR2 from the germline V gene are MNHNS and SASEGT. The CDR3 coding sequence is TGTGCCAGCAGTGAGGGCCCAGGGTACGCTGAAGCTTTCTTT. Translated, it gives CASSEGPGYAEAFF.

The gene calls are TRBV7-3 and TRBJ2-1; TRBD2 matches at 9 bases. CDR1 is SGHTA, CDR2 FQGTGA, per germline. CDR3 length equals 14 residues. Trimming at V came to 5 bases and at J to 6 bases, leaving 5 bases not matched to a gene. The CDR3 loop is CASSPGTSSNEQFF. DNA for the CDR3: TGTGCCAGCAGCCCAGGGACTAGCAGCAATGAGCAGTTCTTC. The full variable domain, with the rest looked up from reference TRBV7-3 and TRBJ2-1, is GAGVSQTPSNKVTEKGKYVELRCDPISGHTALYWYRQSLGQGPEFLIYFQGTGAADDSGLPNDRFFAVRPEGSVSTLKIQRTERGDSAVYLCASSPGTSSNEQFFGPGTRLTVL.

This clone has just one count. The chain joins TRBV29-1 to TRBJ2-2, with TRBD2 matching over 7 bases. From germline, CDR1 is SQVTM and CDR2 ANQGSEA. V was clipped by 7 bases and J by 7 bases; unmatched bases: 15. The CDR3 is made up of 15 amino acids. The CDR3 bases are TGCAGCGCCCTGACTGCCTGGAGCGGGAACGGGGAGCTGTTTTTT. Translating gives CSALTAWSGNGELFF.

The V call is TRBV19, the J call TRBJ1-4; no definite D call. The CDR3 runs 15 residues. The germline V and J ends were trimmed by 7 bases and 3 bases, with 15 bases remaining between them. The germline V gene has CDR1 LNHDA and CDR2 SQIVND (reference sequence). The CDR3 protein is CASTEQIGSNEKLFF. The CDR3 coding sequence is TGTGCCAGTACGGAACAAATCGGGTCTAATGAAAAACTGTTTTTT. The full variable domain, rest sourced from reference TRBV19 and TRBJ1-4, is DGGITQSPKYLFRKEGQNVTLSCEQNLNHDAMYWYRQDPGQGLRLIYYSQIVNDFQKGDIAEGYSVSREKKESFPLTVTSAQKNPTAFYLCASTEQIGSNEKLFFGSGTQLSVL.

V usage is TRBV7-9 and J usage is TRBJ2-2, with 7 bases lining up with TRBD2. Unmatched junction bases numbered 4, after V lost 2 bases and J lost 7 bases. Germline CDR1 and CDR2: SEHNR and FQNEAQ (reference sequence). The CDR3 sequence is 14 residues long. The chain's CDR3 is CASSLPGGDGELFF. In DNA form, the CDR3 reads TGTGCCAGCAGCTTACCGGGAGGCGACGGGGAGCTGTTTTTT.

The gene calls are TRBV7-4 and TRBJ2-7, with TRBD2 matching over 8 bases. The ends lost 1 base at V and 4 bases at J; junction bases unmatched: 6. CDR1 SGHVT and CDR2 SQSDAQ come from the germline V gene. This CDR3 region has 15 residues. The CDR3 nucleotides are TGTGCCAGCAGCTTAGGGGCGGGAGGAGAGTACGAGCAGTACTTC. Residues: CASSLGAGGEYEQYF.

This chain uses TRBV4-1 with TRBJ1-4; D unclear. This CDR3 has 14 residues. V shed 1 base and J shed 7 bases, with 10 bases lying between them. The germline CDR1 and CDR2 sequences are MGHRA and YSYEKL. CDR3 nucleotides: TGCGCCAGCAGCCAAGGGCGGTCTGGTGAAAAACTGTTTTTT. Its protein product is CASSQGRSGEKLFF.

The chain has TRBV30 and TRBJ2-1, with a weak D call TRBD2 (7 bases). This CDR3 has 14 amino acids. Trimming cost V 0 bases and J 12 bases, with 18 bases left between them. Germline-derived CDR1 and CDR2 are GTSNPN and SVGIG (reference sequence). CDR3 bases: TGTGCCTGGAGTGTTTCTATGAGGGGGAGGGCGCAGTTCTTC. It codes for CAWSVSMRGRAQFF.

This sequence joins TRBV19 and TRBJ1-4; TRBD1 matches at 9 bases. The germline V gene has CDR1 LNHDA and CDR2 SQIVND (reference sequence). The trim removed 3 bases at V and 6 bases at J, leaving 8 bases unmatched. The CDR3 loop spans 16 amino acids. CDR3 in DNA: TGTGCCAGTAGTATTGTCGGGACAGGGCCATATGAAAAACTGTTTTTT. Amino acids: CASSIVGTGPYEKLFF.

The chain uses TRBV27 and TRBJ2-6; TRBD1 might be the D (6 bases). CDR1 and CDR2 (germline): MNHEY, SMNVEV (reference sequence). The CDR3 is 18 residues long. V was pared by 5 bases and J by 0 bases, with 17 bases between. The CDR3 is CASSPWTVATSGANVLTF. The CDR3 nucleotides are TGTGCCAGCAGTCCCTGGACAGTTGCAACCTCTGGGGCCAACGTCCTGACTTTC. The whole variable domain, filled in from reference TRBV27 and TRBJ2-6, reads EAQVTQNPRYLITVTGKKLTVTCSQNMNHEYMSWYRQDPGLGLRQIYYSMNVEVTDKGDVPEGYKVSRKEKRNFPLILESPSPNQTSLYFCASSPWTVATSGANVLTFGAGSRLTVL.

The rearrangement links TRBV2 to TRBJ2-5; D not resolved. This CDR3 has 13 residues. Germline assignment: CDR1 SNHLY and CDR2 FYNNEI. Trimming shortened V by 2 bases and J by 5 bases, and 9 bases separated the two germline ends. Written as DNA, the CDR3 is TGTGCCAGCAGTGAATACCCTCAGGAGACCCAGTACTTC. Translating gives CASSEYPQETQYF.

The chain couples TRBV27 to TRBJ2-3, with 12 bases matching TRBD2. The germline V gene encodes CDR1 MNHEY and CDR2 SMNVEV (reference sequence). This CDR3 spans 15 amino acids. After removal of 5 bases from V and 6 bases from J, the junction contained 6 bases not matched to a gene. CDR3 sequence: CASSPWTSGIDTQYF. CDR3 DNA sequence: TGTGCCAGCAGTCCGTGGACTAGCGGGATTGATACGCAGTATTTT.

This clone showed up just a few times. The V gene is TRBV14, the J gene TRBJ1-1; 10 bases agree with TRBD1. V lost 4 bases, J lost 5 bases, and 4 bases stayed unmatched. The V gene's germline CDR1 is SGHDN and CDR2 FVKESK. This CDR3 comprises 14 residues. In nucleotides, the CDR3 is TGTGCCAGCAGCCCAGACAGGGGGCGGACTGAAGCTTTCTTT. Residues: CASSPDRGRTEAFF.

The J gene is TRBJ2-7, the V gene TRBV14, with TRBD1 matching over 9 bases. The CDR3 has 14 amino acids. CDR1 and CDR2 from the germline V gene are SGHDN and FVKESK. The trim removed 5 bases at V and 2 bases at J, leaving 4 bases unmatched. In DNA, the CDR3 is TGTGCCAGCAGCGCGGGACAGGGAGCCTACGAGCAGTACTTC. Protein sequence: CASSAGQGAYEQYF.

The CDR3 coding sequence is TGTGCCAGCAAGTTAGCGGGTAACACCGGGGAGCTGTTTTTT. Protein: CASKLAGNTGELFF. The genes are TRBV7-3 and TRBJ2-2, with 7 bases identical to TRBD2. Trimming removed 7 bases from V and 2 bases from J; junction bases left unmatched: 4. The CDR3 has 14 residues. The germline V gene encodes CDR1 SGHTA and CDR2 FQGTGA.

V is TRBV10-1 and J is TRBJ2-7; 8 bases map to TRBD2. The trim removed 0 bases at V and 6 bases at J, leaving 4 bases unmatched. Looked up from germline, CDR1 is WNHNN and CDR2 is SYGVQD (reference sequence). The CDR3 length is 14 residues. The chain's CDR3 is CASSESGTSPEQYF. CDR3 nucleotide sequence: TGCGCCAGCAGTGAGTCAGGGACTAGTCCCGAGCAGTACTTC.

The rearrangement links TRBV4-1 to TRBJ2-5; 7 nucleotides line up with TRBD2. V gave up 0 bases and J gave up 3 bases; unmatched junction bases: 7. From germline, CDR1 is MGHRA and CDR2 YSYEKL. This CDR3 has 16 amino acids. Here the CDR3 DNA reads TGCGCCAGCAGCCAAGAGAGGGTGGGAGGGGAAGAGACCCAGTACTTC. This codes for CASSQERVGGEETQYF.

Written as DNA, the CDR3 is TGCGCCAGCAGCCTATCTGCCGGGACAGGGGGGCCTGAAGCTTTCTTT. Its protein is CASSLSAGTGGPEAFF. The gene calls are TRBV5-1 and TRBJ1-1, with TRBD1 matching 11 bases. The ends lost 4 bases at V and 6 bases at J; junction bases unmatched: 11. Germline V gene lookup returns CDR1 SGHRS and CDR2 YFSETQ. The CDR3 has 16 amino acids.